The 30 T cell receptor beta chains presented below share a single source sample, sequenced in a study of metastatic and nonmetastatic thyroid tumors. TCRdb used MiXCR to call clones anew from the PCR reads. Of about 70,000 clones in the sample, around 18% are singletons; the top ten hold roughly 13%. Each patient went into thyroid surgery without having received any treatment. The sequencing input was blood. These receptors were taken from a female donor with papillary thyroid cancer or a benign thyroid nodule (not recorded which). Some clones in this sample may be carry-over from other donors' samples.

This chain connects TRBV6-1 to TRBJ2-7; maybe TRBD1 (6 bases). This CDR3 contains 15 residues. Germline loops: CDR1 MNHNS, CDR2 SASEGT. Trimming shortened V by 6 bases and J by 3 bases, and 18 bases separated the two germline ends. Here the CDR3 DNA reads TGTGCCAGCAGGCCCGGCCGGGACAACAACTACGAGCAGTACTTC. This codes for CASRPGRDNNYEQYF.

At least ten counts were recorded for this clone. The chain links TRBV9 to TRBJ2-1; 14 positions match TRBD2. This CDR3 spans 16 amino acids. Trimming cost V 3 bases and J 7 bases; bases outside gene matches: 6. In germline, CDR1 is SGDLS, CDR2 YYNGEE. The CDR3 region has the DNA TGTGCCAGCAGCGCCCCCGGGACTAGCGGGAGTAATGAGCAGTTCTTC. Translation gives CASSAPGTSGSNEQFF. The full variable domain, in which reference TRBV9 and TRBJ2-1 provide the parts outside the CDR3, is DSGVTQTPKHLITATGQRVTLRCSPRSGDLSVYWYQQSLDQGLQFLIQYYNGEERAKGNILERFSAQQFPDLHSELNLSSLELGDSALYFCASSAPGTSGSNEQFFGPGTRLTVL.

This clone has ten or more counts. The V call is TRBV9, the J call TRBJ2-6; D perhaps matches TRBD1 (6 bases). The V gene's germline CDR1 is SGDLS and CDR2 YYNGEE. The CDR3 length is 17 residues. The germline V and J ends were trimmed by 2 bases and 2 bases, with 14 bases remaining between them. CDR3 sequence reads: CASSVGVSGAGANVLTF. For the CDR3, the DNA is TGTGCCAGCAGCGTGGGGGTATCAGGGGCTGGGGCCAACGTCCTGACTTTC.

The chain links TRBV12-3 or TRBV12-4 to TRBJ1-2, with a possible D match to TRBD1 (5 bases). Trimming removed 6 bases at V and 4 bases at J, with 18 bases between. The CDR3 length is 15 residues. For the CDR3, the DNA is TGTGCCAGCAGATCCCAGCAGGGTCGAGGCTATGGCTACACCTTC. Protein: CASRSQQGRGYGYTF.

This clone occurred many times. V and J are TRBV27 and TRBJ2-7; TRBD1 might be the D (5 bases). The CDR3 covers 15 residues. V dropped 7 bases and J dropped 2 bases, with 18 bases sitting between them. Germline V lookup: CDR1 MNHEY, CDR2 SMNVEV (reference sequence). The CDR3 DNA reads as TGTGCCAGCACCCTAAGGGGCCCAGCAGCCTACGAGCAGTACTTC. Translation gives CASTLRGPAAYEQYF.

This clone was seen a handful of times. The CDR3 loop reads CASKSGSNYEQYF. CDR3 bases: TGCGCCAGCAAGAGCGGCTCAAACTACGAGCAGTACTTC. This chain links TRBV10-2 with TRBJ2-7; tentative D call: TRBD2 (5 bases). Germline lookup yields CDR1 WSHSY and CDR2 SAAADI. CDR3 length: 13 amino acids. The ends were cut back, 7 bases at V and 3 bases at J, with 13 bases in the middle.

There are many counts of this clone. The sample carries other DNA sequences with the same CDR3. The rearrangement uses TRBV6-1 and TRBJ2-3; TRBD2 matches 7 bases. Germline assignment: CDR1 MNHNS and CDR2 SASEGT. The CDR3 covers 16 residues. The ends lost 2 bases at V and 0 bases at J; junction bases unmatched: 5. The CDR3 coding sequence is TGTGCCAGCAGTGAACTCAGCGGGATTAGCACAGATACGCAGTATTTT. Translated: CASSELSGISTDTQYF.

This clone was observed many times. The sample holds other DNA sequences that translate to the same CDR3. The chain couples TRBV6-4 to TRBJ2-6; D gene ambiguous. The CDR3 has 14 amino acids. Germline V gives CDR1 MRHNA, CDR2 SNTAGT. Deletions cut 2 bases from V and 4 bases from J, with 6 bases between. The CDR3 DNA follows: TGTGCCAGCAGTGACCGGAGCGGGGCCAACGTCCTGACTTTC. Translation: CASSDRSGANVLTF.

V and J are TRBV27 and TRBJ2-1, with D perhaps matching TRBD2 (6 bases). The CDR3 is 14 residues long. The germline V gene has CDR1 MNHEY and CDR2 SMNVEV (reference sequence). Trimming cost V 8 bases and J 8 bases, with 19 bases left between them. The CDR3 region has the DNA TGTGCCAGCCACCCTGCGGGAAAAGGTCATGAGCAGTTCTTC. Translation gives CASHPAGKGHEQFF.

This clone was seen a handful of times. This may be a read error, as it is one base from a much larger clone. The chain carries TRBV2 and TRBJ2-3, with 7 bases matching TRBD2. In germline, CDR1 is SNHLY, CDR2 FYNNEI. Trimming at V came to 8 bases and at J to 2 bases, leaving 7 bases not matched to a gene. This CDR3 contains 14 residues. The CDR3 DNA reads TGTGCCAGCCTTCGTAGCGGGCTCACAGATACGCAGTATTTT. Translated, it gives CASLRSGLTDTQYF. The full variable domain, with the rest looked up from reference TRBV2 and TRBJ2-3, is EPEVTQTPSHQVTQMGQEVILRCVPISNHLYFYWYRQILGQKVEFLVSFYNNEISEKSEIFDDQFSVERPDGSNFTLKIRSTKLEDSAMYFCASLRSGLTDTQYFGPGTRLTVL.

Here the CDR3 reads CASSFVSQETQYF. CDR3 nucleotides: TGCGCCAGCAGCTTCGTCAGCCAAGAGACCCAGTACTTC. J is TRBJ2-5 and V is TRBV5-1; D is unresolved. The CDR3 length is 13 residues. V was pared by 2 bases and J by 1 base, with 6 bases between. Germline V gene lookup returns CDR1 SGHRS and CDR2 YFSETQ.

This clone was observed at least ten times. The gene calls are TRBV24-1 and TRBJ1-2, with a weak D call TRBD1 (6 bases). Germline V gene data show CDR1 as KGHDR and CDR2 as SFDVKD. The V and J ends lost 9 bases and 3 bases respectively, with 13 bases between them. The CDR3 has 13 amino acids. CDR3 nucleotides: TGTGCCACCCGGACAGTCTCCGACTATGGCTACACCTTC. It translates to CATRTVSDYGYTF.

This clone was seen many times. J is TRBJ2-1 and V is TRBV24-1; the D gene is possibly TRBD1 (6 bases). The CDR3 totals 13 residues. Germline V lookup: CDR1 KGHDR, CDR2 SFDVKD. V lost 5 bases to trimming and J lost 5 bases, with 9 bases between them. The DNA for the CDR3 is TGTGCCACCAGTGGGGGACACGACAATGAGCAGTTCTTC. Residues: CATSGGHDNEQFF.

This clone was seen repeatedly, ten times or more. The chain recombines TRBV4-1 with TRBJ2-1, with TRBD2 identical over 8 bases. Trimming cost V 2 bases and J 10 bases; bases outside gene matches: 10. Germline values: CDR1 MGHRA, CDR2 YSYEKL. This CDR3 contains 15 residues. The CDR3 DNA reads as TGCGCCAGCAGCCAACGGACTAGCATTTTCCGGGAGCAGTTCTTC. Translation: CASSQRTSIFREQFF.

The chain combines TRBV6-1 with TRBJ1-1, with a tentative D call TRBD1 (5 bases). V was cut by 5 bases and J by 4 bases, with 17 bases left in between. This CDR3 contains 15 residues. Germline V gene lookup returns CDR1 MNHNS and CDR2 SASEGT. As DNA, the CDR3 is TGTGCCAGCAGTCCGAACAGGCCGGGGAGCACTGAAGCTTTCTTT. Protein: CASSPNRPGSTEAFF.

Ten or more counts support this clone. The V gene is TRBV6-1, the J gene TRBJ2-2; TRBD1 or TRBD2 may be the D gene (5 bases each). Per the germline V gene, CDR1 is MNHNS and CDR2 is SASEGT. Trimming cost V 3 bases and J 2 bases, with 10 bases left between them. This CDR3 has 15 residues. CDR3 amino acids: CASSDPGRNTGELFF. CDR3 in DNA: TGTGCCAGCAGTGATCCAGGGAGAAACACCGGGGAGCTGTTTTTT.

This clone has ten or more counts. The chain couples TRBV20-1 to TRBJ1-1, with TRBD1 matching 7 bases. V shed 6 bases, J shed 4 bases, and the junction held 8 bases outside the gene matches. This CDR3 is 13 amino acids long. Germline lookup yields CDR1 DFQATT and CDR2 SNEGSKA (reference sequence). In DNA form, the CDR3 reads TGCAGTGCCTTGCCGACAGGGTTCACTGAAGCTTTCTTT. This sequence encodes CSALPTGFTEAFF.

This clone was seen repeatedly, ten times or more. This chain uses TRBV11-2 with TRBJ2-4, with 11 bases matching TRBD2. The CDR3 runs 19 residues. Germline CDR1 reads SGHAT; CDR2 reads FQNNGV. J was trimmed by 4 bases and V by 8 bases; bases with no gene match: 19. CDR3 bases: TGTGCCAGCCTACTAGCGGGAGATCCCCCTCCCCAACCAAAAAACATTCAGTACTTC. Residues: CASLLAGDPPPQPKNIQYF.

This clone was counted many times. V and J are TRBV30 and TRBJ2-3; TRBD2 agrees at 8 bases. V lost 2 bases to trimming and J lost 5 bases; unmatched junction nucleotides: 12. Germline V lookup: CDR1 GTSNPN, CDR2 SVGIG (reference sequence). The CDR3 is 16 residues long. The CDR3 protein is CAWSSGVGRGGDTQYF. The CDR3 region has the DNA TGTGCCTGGAGTTCGGGAGTCGGGAGGGGGGGAGATACGCAGTATTTT.

The sample holds many counts of this clone. The chain recombines TRBV4-1 with TRBJ1-1; D remains ambiguous. Germline CDR1 is MGHRA and CDR2 is YSYEKL. The CDR3 loop spans 15 amino acids. The V gene lost 1 base and the J gene lost 4 bases, with 13 bases spanning the gap. The CDR3, as DNA: TGCGCCAGCAGCCAAGTGGGAGGGTTGGGCACTGAAGCTTTCTTT. It codes for CASSQVGGLGTEAFF.

The sample holds many counts of this clone. This rearrangement joins TRBV29-1 to TRBJ2-5; 8 bases are shared with TRBD1. V was pared by 7 bases and J by 5 bases, with 12 bases of the junction left unmatched. Per germline, CDR1 SQVTM and CDR2 ANQGSEA. CDR3 length: 14 residues. The CDR3 region has the DNA TGCAGCGCCTGGGACAGGCGGCAAGAGGAGACCCAGTACTTC. It yields the protein CSAWDRRQEETQYF.

This clone was counted ten times or more. The chain has TRBV30 and TRBJ2-1; 9 nucleotides agree with TRBD2. This CDR3 contains 16 residues. J gave up 3 bases and V 3 bases, and 9 bases lay outside the gene matches. Per the germline V gene, CDR1 is GTSNPN and CDR2 is SVGIG (reference sequence). CDR3 sequence: CAWRSVAGAHYNEQFF. DNA for the CDR3: TGTGCCTGGAGATCCGTAGCGGGAGCGCACTACAATGAGCAGTTCTTC.

This clone was detected ten times or more. The rearrangement links TRBV24-1 to TRBJ2-1; the match to TRBD1 covers 7 bases. This CDR3 is built from 15 residues. Trimming removed 3 bases from V and 4 bases from J; junction bases left unmatched: 5. Germline CDR1 is KGHDR and CDR2 is SFDVKD. For the CDR3, the DNA is TGTGCCACCAGTGATCCTGACAGGGAGTACAATGAGCAGTTCTTC. Translation: CATSDPDREYNEQFF.

The table lists this clone with many counts. The rearrangement uses TRBV9 and TRBJ2-3, with unresolved D. This CDR3 has 14 amino acids. In germline, CDR1 is SGDLS, CDR2 YYNGEE. V was cut by 0 bases and J by 4 bases, with 9 bases left in between. The CDR3 DNA reads as TGTGCCAGCAGCGTAGTTAGCACTTCAGATACGCAGTATTTT. This gives the protein CASSVVSTSDTQYF.

This clone was seen more than once but under ten times. The chain has TRBV12-3 or TRBV12-4 and TRBJ1-6, with D perhaps TRBD1 (5 bases). Trimming took 7 bases from V and 10 from J, leaving 14 bases between them. The CDR3 sequence is 13 residues long. The CDR3 coding sequence is TGTGCCAGCACCGCCAGGGTGGACTCACCCCTCCACTTT. Protein sequence: CASTARVDSPLHF.

This clone occurred many times. The genes are TRBV12-3 or TRBV12-4 and TRBJ2-1; D is possibly TRBD2 (6 bases). CDR3 length equals 12 residues. Between the trimmed V and J ends, which lost 5 bases and 16 bases, there was a span of 18 bases. CDR3 loop: CASSLYRDSLFF. CDR3 DNA sequence: TGTGCCAGCAGTCTATACCGGGACTCCCTTTTCTTC.

The sample holds many counts of this clone. The chain employs TRBV4-2 and TRBJ1-2; weak D call: TRBD1 (6 bases). The CDR3 length is 15 residues. CDR1 is LGHNA, CDR2 YNFKEQ, per germline. Trimming stripped 3 bases from V and 4 bases from J, with 15 bases between. The CDR3 coding sequence is TGTGCCAGCAGCCAGGAAAAACAGGGTCCCTATGGCTACACCTTC. This gives the protein CASSQEKQGPYGYTF.

This clone was seen at least ten times. In DNA form, the CDR3 reads TGTGCCAGCAGCGTGGAGTTAGTTTCTCCCTACAATGAGCAGTTCTTC. The encoded protein is CASSVELVSPYNEQFF. This chain joins TRBV9 and TRBJ2-1; no firm D call. Germline V gene lookup returns CDR1 SGDLS and CDR2 YYNGEE. V lost 2 bases to trimming and J lost 2 bases, with 14 bases between them. The CDR3 has 16 amino acids.

The sample holds many counts of this clone. The chain couples TRBV15 to TRBJ2-7; 9 bases align to TRBD2. The germline CDR1 and CDR2 sequences are LNHNV and YYDKDF (reference sequence). J lost 4 bases, V lost 3 bases, and 4 bases had no gene match. The length of the CDR3 is 14 residues. The CDR3 coding sequence is TGTGCCACCAGCAGTAGCGGGAGTGAATACGAGCAGTACTTC. As protein: CATSSSGSEYEQYF.

This clone was detected ten times or more. The V gene is TRBV20-1, the J gene TRBJ2-7, with D tentatively TRBD2 (5 bases). The CDR3 runs 13 residues. V was pared by 3 bases and J by 3 bases, with 12 bases between. CDR1 is DFQATT, CDR2 SNEGSKA, per germline (reference sequence). The CDR3 DNA reads as TGCAGTGCTAGTGGAGCGGATTACTACGAGCAGTACTTC. It codes for CSASGADYYEQYF.